This TCR beta chain was documented in a study of T cell responses to AZD1222 COVID-19 vaccine. The germline V gene encodes CDR1 MNHEY and CDR2 SMNVEV (reference sequence). The CDR3 contains 14 residues. The V and J ends lost 6 bases and 3 bases respectively, with 15 bases between them. General study findings and limits: As reported, nearly half of all spike-specific TCRs target variant regions that are unmutated. The sample set comprised mostly white British donors with more females, and clonal diversity was possibly underestimated. The study found Spike-specific TCR breadth and depth rose after two AZD1222 doses. Samples come after the peak T cell response, not at day 14.

Generated by immunoSEQ multiplex PCR, the TCRdb table keeps only in-frame clones and is missing some. The table has 130,000 or so clones, roughly 93% seen once. A remark on this clone: Its antigen is unknown.

The chain carries TRBV27 and TRBJ2-7; TRBD2 is a possible D gene (6 bases). The clonotype originates from an adult in good health. Sequencing used peripheral blood, obtained on day 0 of AZD1222 vaccination. In DNA, the CDR3 is TGTGCCAGCAGCGTGGGACTGACTAGCTACGAGCAGTACTTC. This encodes CASSVGLTSYEQYF.